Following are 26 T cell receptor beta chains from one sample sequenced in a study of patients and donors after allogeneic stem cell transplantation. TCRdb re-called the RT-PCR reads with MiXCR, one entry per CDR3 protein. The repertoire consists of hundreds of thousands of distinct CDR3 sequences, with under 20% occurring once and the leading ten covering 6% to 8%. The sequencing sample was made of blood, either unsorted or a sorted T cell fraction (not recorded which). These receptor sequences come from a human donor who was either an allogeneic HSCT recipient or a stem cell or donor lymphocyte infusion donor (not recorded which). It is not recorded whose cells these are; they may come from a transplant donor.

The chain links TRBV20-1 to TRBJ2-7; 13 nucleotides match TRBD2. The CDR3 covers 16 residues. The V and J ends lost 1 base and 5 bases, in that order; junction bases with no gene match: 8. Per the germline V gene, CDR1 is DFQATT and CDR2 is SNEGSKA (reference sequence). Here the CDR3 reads CSARGGTSGTPDEQYF. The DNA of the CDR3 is TGCAGTGCTAGAGGGGGGACTAGCGGGACCCCGGACGAGCAGTACTTC.

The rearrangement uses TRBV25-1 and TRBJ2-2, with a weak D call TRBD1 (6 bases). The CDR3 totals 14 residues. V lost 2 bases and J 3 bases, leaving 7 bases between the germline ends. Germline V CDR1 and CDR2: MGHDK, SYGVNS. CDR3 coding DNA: TGTGCCAGCAGTGAAAACAGGGACACCGGGGAGCTGTTTTTT. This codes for CASSENRDTGELFF.

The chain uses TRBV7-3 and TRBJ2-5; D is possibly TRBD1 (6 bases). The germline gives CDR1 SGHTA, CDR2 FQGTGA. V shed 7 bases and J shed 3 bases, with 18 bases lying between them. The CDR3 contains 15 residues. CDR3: CASTQWGRPEETQYF. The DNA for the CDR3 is TGTGCCAGCACTCAATGGGGGCGACCTGAAGAGACCCAGTACTTC.

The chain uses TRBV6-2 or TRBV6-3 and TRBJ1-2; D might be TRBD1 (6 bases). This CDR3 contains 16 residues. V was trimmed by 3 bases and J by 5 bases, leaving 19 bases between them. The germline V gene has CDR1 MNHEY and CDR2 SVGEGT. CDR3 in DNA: TGTGCCAGCAGTTATACACCGACAGGAGTCTGGTATGGCTACACCTTC. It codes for CASSYTPTGVWYGYTF.

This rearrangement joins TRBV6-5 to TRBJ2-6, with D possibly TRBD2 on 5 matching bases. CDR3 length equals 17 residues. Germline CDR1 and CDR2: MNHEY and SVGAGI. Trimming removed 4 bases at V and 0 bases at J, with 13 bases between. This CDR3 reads CASSSLGRDSGANVLTF. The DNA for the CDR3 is TGTGCCAGCAGTTCCCTCGGACGGGACTCTGGGGCCAACGTCCTGACTTTC.

CDR3 residues: CATSRRVAGTDTQYF. In DNA, the CDR3 is TGTGCCACCAGCAGGAGGGTCGCGGGCACAGATACGCAGTATTTT. This chain links TRBV15 with TRBJ2-3; D possibly corresponds to TRBD2 (5 bases). In germline, CDR1 is LNHNV, CDR2 YYDKDF (reference sequence). V lost 3 bases and J 1 base, leaving 11 bases between the germline ends. This CDR3 is 15 amino acids long.

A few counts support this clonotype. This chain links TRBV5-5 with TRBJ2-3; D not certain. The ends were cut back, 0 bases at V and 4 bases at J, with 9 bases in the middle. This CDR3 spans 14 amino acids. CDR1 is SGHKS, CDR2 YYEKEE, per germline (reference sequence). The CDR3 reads CASSLVAIPDTQYF. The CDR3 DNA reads TGTGCCAGCAGCTTGGTTGCGATCCCAGATACGCAGTATTTT.

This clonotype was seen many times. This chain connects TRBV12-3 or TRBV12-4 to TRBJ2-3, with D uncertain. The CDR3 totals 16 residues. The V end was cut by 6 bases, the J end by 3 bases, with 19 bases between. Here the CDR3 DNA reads TGTGCCAGCAGCTTAAATCCAGGAGTGGGGACAGATACGCAGTATTTT. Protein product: CASSLNPGVGTDTQYF.

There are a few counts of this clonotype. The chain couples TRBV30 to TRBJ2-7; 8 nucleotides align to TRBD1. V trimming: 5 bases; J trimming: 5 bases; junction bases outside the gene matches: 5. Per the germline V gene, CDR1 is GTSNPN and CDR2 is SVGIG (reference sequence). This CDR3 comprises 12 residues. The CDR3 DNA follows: TGTGCCTGGGGACAGGGAACCCACGAGCAGTACTTC. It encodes CAWGQGTHEQYF. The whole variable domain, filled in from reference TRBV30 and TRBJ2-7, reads SQTIHQWPATLVQPVGSPLSLECTVEGTSNPNLYWYRQAAGRGLQLLFYSVGIGQISSEVPQNLSASRPQDRQFILSSKKLLLSDSGFYLCAWGQGTHEQYFGPGTRLTVT.

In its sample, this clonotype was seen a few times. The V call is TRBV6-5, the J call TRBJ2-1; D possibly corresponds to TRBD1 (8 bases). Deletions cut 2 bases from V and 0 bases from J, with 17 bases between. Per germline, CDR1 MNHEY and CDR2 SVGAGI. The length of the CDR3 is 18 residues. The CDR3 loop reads CASSYLRQGRGSYNEQFF. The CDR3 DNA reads TGTGCCAGCAGTTACCTGCGACAGGGGAGGGGCTCCTACAATGAGCAGTTCTTC.

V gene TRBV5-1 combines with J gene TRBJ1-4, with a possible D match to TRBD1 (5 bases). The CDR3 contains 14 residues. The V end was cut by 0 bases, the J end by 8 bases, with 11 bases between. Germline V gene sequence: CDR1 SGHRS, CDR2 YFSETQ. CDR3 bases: TGCGCCAGCAGCTTGGACGGGGCTGGGGAAAAACTGTTTTTT. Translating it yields CASSLDGAGEKLFF. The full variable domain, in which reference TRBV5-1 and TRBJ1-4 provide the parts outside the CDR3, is KAGVTQTPRYLIKTRGQQVTLSCSPISGHRSVSWYQQTPGQGLQFLFEYFSETQRNKGNFPGRFSGRQFSNSRSEMNVSTLELGDSALYLCASSLDGAGEKLFFGSGTQLSVL.

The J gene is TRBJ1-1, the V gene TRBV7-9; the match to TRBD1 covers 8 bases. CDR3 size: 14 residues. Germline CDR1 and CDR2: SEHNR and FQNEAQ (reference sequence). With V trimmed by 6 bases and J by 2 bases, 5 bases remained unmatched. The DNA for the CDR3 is TGTGCCAGCAGGAACAGGGGGGGAAACACTGAAGCTTTCTTT. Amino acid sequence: CASRNRGGNTEAFF.

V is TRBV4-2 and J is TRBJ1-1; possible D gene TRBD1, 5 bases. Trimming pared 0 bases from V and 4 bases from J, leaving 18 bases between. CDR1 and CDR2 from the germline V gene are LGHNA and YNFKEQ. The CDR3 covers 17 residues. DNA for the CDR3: TGTGCCAGCAGCCAAGAAGGGCTTCGGGGGGTGGCCACTGAAGCTTTCTTT. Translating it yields CASSQEGLRGVATEAFF.

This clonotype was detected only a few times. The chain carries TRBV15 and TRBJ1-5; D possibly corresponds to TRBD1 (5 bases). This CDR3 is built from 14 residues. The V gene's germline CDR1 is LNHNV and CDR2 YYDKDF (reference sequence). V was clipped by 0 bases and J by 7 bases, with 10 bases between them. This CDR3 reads CATSRDTGDQPQHF. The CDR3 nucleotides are TGTGCCACCAGCAGAGATACCGGGGACCAGCCCCAGCATTTT.

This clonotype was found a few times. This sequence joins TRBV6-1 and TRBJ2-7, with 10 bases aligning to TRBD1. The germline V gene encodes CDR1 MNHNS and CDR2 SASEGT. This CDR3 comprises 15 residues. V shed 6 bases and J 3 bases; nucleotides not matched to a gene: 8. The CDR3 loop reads CASSRSGQGYYEQYF. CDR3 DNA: TGTGCCAGCAGCCGGTCGGGACAGGGGTACTACGAGCAGTACTTC.

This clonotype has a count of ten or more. The CDR3 DNA reads TGTGCCATCCGGACAGCTTCCTATGGCTACACCTTC. Translated, it gives CAIRTASYGYTF. The genes are TRBV10-3 and TRBJ1-2, with a weak D call TRBD1 (6 bases). This CDR3 comprises 12 residues. Between the trimmed V and J ends, which lost 8 bases and 4 bases, there was a span of 11 bases. The germline V gene encodes CDR1 ENHRY and CDR2 SYGVKD.

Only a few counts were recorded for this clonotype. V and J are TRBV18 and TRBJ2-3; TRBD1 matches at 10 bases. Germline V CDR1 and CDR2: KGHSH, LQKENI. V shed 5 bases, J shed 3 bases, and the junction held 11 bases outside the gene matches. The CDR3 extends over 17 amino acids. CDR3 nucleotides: TGTGCCAGCTCAGCCATTCCGGGACAGGGGACAACAGATACGCAGTATTTT. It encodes CASSAIPGQGTTDTQYF.

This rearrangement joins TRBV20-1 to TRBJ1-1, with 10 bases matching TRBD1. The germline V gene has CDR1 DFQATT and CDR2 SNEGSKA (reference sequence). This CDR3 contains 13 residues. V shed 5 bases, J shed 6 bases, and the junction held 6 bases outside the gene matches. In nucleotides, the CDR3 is TGCAGTGCTGGACGACAGGGGGCCTCTGAAGCTTTCTTT. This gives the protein CSAGRQGASEAFF.

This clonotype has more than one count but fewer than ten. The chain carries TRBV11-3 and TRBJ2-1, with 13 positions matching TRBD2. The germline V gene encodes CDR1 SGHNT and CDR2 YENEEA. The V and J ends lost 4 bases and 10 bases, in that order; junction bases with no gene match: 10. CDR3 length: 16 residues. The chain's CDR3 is CASSSRTSGRTREQFF. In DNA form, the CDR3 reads TGTGCCAGCAGCTCCAGGACTAGCGGGAGAACCCGCGAGCAGTTCTTC.

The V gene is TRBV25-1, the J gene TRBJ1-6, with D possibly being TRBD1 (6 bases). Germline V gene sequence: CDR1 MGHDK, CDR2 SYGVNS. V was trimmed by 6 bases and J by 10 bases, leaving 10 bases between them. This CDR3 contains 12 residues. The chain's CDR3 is CASRNRESPLHF. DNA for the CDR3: TGTGCCAGCAGGAACAGGGAATCACCCCTCCACTTT.

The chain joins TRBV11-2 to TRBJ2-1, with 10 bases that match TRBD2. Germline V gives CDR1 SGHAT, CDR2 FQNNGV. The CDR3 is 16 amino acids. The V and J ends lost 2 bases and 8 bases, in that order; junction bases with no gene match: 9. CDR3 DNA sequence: TGTGCCAGCAGCTTAAGGACTAGCGGTTATGTTTATGAGCAGTTCTTC. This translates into CASSLRTSGYVYEQFF.

In DNA form, the CDR3 reads TGCAGTGCTAGAGGCCCCTGGAGCTCCTACGAGCAGTACTTC. It encodes CSARGPWSSYEQYF. J is TRBJ2-7 and V is TRBV20-1; D unresolved. Germline V gene sequence: CDR1 DFQATT, CDR2 SNEGSKA (reference sequence). The CDR3 covers 14 residues. V was pared by 1 base and J by 0 bases, with 10 bases between.

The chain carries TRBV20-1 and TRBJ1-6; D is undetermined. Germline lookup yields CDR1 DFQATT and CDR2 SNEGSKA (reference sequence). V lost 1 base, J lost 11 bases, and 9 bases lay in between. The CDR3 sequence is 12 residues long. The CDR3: CSARGLITPLHF. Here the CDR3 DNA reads TGCAGTGCTAGAGGGCTTATTACACCCCTCCACTTT.

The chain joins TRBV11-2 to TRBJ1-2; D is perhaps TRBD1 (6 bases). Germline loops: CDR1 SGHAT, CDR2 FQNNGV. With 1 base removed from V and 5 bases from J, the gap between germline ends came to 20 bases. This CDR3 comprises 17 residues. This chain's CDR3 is CASSLAPGEKGTYGYTF. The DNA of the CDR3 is TGTGCCAGCAGCTTAGCACCAGGGGAAAAAGGGACTTATGGCTACACCTTC.

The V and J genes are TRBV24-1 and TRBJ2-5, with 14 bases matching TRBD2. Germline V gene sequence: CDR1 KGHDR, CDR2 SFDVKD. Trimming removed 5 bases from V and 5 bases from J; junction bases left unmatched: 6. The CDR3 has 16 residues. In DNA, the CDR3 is TGTGCCACCAGTGCCCTGGGACTAGCGGGAGCGGAGACCCAGTACTTC. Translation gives CATSALGLAGAETQYF.

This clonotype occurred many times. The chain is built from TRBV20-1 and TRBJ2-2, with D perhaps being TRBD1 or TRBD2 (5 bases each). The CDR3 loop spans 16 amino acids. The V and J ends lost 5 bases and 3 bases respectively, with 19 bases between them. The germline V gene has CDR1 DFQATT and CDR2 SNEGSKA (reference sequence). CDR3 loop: CSAPQMWGMDTGELFF. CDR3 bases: TGCAGTGCTCCCCAAATGTGGGGGATGGACACCGGGGAGCTGTTTTTT.